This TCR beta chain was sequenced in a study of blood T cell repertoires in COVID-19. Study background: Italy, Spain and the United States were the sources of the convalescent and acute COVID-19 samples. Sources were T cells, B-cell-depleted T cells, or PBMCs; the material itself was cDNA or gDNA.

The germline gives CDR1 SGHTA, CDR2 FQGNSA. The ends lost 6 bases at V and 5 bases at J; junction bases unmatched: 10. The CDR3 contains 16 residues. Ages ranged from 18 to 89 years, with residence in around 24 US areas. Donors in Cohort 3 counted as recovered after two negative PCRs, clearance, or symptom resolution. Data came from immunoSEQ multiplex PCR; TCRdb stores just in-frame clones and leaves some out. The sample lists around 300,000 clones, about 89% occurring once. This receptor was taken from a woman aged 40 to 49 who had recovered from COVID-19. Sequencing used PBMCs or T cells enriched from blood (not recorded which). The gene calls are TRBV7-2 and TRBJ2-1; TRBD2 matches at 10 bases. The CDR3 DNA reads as TGTGCCAGCAGGGGGGGAGGTAGCGGGAGGAACAATGAGCAGTTCTTC. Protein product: CASRGGGSGRNNEQFF.